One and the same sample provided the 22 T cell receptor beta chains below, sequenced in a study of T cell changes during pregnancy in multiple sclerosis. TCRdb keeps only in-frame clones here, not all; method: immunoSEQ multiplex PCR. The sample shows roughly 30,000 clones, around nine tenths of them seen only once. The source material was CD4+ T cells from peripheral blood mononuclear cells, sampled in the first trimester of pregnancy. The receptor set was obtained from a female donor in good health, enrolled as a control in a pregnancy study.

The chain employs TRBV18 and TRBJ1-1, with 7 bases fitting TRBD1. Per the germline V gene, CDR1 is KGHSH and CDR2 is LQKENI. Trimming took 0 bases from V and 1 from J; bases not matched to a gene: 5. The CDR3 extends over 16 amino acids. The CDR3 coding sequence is TGTGCCAGCTCACCACCGAAAAACAGGGGGAACACTGAAGCTTTCTTT. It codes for CASSPPKNRGNTEAFF.

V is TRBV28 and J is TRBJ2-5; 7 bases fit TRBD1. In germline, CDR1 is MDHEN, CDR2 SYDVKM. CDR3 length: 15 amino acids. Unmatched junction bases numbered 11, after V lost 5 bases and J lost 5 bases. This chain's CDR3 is CASSPSGGVFETQYF. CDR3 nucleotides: TGTGCCAGCAGTCCCTCAGGGGGAGTTTTTGAGACCCAGTACTTC.

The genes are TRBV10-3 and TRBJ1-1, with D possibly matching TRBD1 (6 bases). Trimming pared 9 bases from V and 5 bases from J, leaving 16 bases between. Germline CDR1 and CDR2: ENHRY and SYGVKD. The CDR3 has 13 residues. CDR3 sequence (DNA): TGTGCCATTACACAGGGTACGGGTACTGAAGCTTTCTTT. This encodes CAITQGTGTEAFF.

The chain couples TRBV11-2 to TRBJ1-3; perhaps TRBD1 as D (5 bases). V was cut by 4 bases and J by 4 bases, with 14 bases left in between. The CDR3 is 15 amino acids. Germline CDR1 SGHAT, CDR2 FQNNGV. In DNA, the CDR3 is TGTGCCAGCAGCTCTCAAGGAGGGGTCGGAAACACCATATATTTT. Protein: CASSSQGGVGNTIYF.

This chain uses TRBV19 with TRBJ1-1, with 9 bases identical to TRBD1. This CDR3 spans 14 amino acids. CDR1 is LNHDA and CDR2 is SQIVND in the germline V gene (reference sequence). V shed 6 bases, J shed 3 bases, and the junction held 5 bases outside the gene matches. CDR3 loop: CASSPGQGYTEAFF. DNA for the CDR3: TGTGCCAGTAGCCCAGGACAGGGGTACACTGAAGCTTTCTTT.

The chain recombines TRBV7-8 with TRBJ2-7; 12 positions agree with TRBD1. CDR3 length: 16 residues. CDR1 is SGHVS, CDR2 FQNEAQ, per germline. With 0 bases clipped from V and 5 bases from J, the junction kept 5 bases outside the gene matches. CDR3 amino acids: CASSLAGQGAFNEQYF. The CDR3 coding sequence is TGTGCCAGCAGCTTAGCGGGACAGGGGGCTTTCAACGAGCAGTACTTC.

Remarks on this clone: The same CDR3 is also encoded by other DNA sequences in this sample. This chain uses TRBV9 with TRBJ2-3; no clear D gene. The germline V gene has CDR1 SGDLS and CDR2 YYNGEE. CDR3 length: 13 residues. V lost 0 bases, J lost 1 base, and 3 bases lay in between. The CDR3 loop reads CASSVVGTDTQYF. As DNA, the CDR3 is TGTGCCAGCAGCGTAGTAGGCACAGATACGCAGTATTTT.

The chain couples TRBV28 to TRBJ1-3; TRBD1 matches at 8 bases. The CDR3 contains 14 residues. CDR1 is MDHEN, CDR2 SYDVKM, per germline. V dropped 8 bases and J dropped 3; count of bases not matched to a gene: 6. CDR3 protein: CASASGTGGNTIYF. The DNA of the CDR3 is TGTGCCAGCGCCTCCGGGACAGGTGGAAACACCATATATTTT.

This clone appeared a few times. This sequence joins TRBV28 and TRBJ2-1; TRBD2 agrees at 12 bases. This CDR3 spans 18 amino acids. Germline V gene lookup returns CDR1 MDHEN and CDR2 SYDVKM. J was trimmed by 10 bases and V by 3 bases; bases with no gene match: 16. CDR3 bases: TGTGCCAGCAGTTTTTTCCTAGCGGGGGGGCAGTCTATGGGAGAGCAGTTCTTC. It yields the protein CASSFFLAGGQSMGEQFF.

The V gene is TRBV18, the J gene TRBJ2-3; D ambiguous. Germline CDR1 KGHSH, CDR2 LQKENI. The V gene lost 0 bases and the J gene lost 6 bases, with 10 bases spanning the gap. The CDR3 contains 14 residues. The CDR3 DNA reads TGTGCCAGCTCACCACCGGTGGTGCGGGATACGCAGTATTTT. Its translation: CASSPPVVRDTQYF.

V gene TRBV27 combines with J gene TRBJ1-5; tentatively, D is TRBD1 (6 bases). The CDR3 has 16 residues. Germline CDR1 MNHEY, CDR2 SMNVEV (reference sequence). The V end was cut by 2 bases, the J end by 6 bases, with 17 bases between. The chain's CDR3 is CASSLGQGQRFQPQHF. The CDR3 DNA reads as TGTGCCAGCAGTTTAGGGCAGGGGCAGAGGTTTCAGCCCCAGCATTTT.

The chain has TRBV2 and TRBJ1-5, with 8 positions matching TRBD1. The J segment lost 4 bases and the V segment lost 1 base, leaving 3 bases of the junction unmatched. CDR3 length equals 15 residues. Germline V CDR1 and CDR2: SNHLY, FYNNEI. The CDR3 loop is CASSEDQGANQPQHF. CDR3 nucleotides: TGTGCCAGCAGTGAAGACCAGGGGGCGAATCAGCCCCAGCATTTT.

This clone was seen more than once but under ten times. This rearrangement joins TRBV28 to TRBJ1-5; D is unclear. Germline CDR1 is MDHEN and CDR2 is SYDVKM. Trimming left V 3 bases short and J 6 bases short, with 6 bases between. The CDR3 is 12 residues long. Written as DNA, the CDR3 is TGTGCCAGCAGTTTGAGGTTTCAGCCCCAGCATTTT. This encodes CASSLRFQPQHF.

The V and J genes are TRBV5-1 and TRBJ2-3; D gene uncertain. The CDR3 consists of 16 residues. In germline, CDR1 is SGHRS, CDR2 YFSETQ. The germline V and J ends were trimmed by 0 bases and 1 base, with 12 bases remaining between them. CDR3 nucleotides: TGCGCCAGCAGCTTGGTCGAAACGGTCCGCACAGATACGCAGTATTTT. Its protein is CASSLVETVRTDTQYF.

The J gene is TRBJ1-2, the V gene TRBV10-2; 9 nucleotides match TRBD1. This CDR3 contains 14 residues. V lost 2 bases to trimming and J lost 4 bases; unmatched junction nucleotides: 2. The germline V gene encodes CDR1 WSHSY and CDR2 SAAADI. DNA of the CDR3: TGCGCCAGCAGTGAGACAGGGGGCGTCTATGGCTACACCTTC. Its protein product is CASSETGGVYGYTF.

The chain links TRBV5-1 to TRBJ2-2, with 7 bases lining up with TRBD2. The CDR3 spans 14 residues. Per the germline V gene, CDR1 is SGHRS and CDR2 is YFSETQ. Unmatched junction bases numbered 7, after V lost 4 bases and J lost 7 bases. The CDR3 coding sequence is TGCGCCAGCAGCGCCGGGACTAAGGGCGGGGAGCTGTTTTTT. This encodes CASSAGTKGGELFF.

The DNA of the CDR3 is TGTGCCAGCAGCGTAGACGAGCGGGGGGCAGATACGCAGTATTTT. Translation gives CASSVDERGADTQYF. This sequence joins TRBV9 and TRBJ2-3; 9 positions agree with TRBD2. Trimming at V came to 0 bases and at J to 4 bases, leaving 3 bases not matched to a gene. CDR3 length equals 15 residues. Germline CDR1 is SGDLS and CDR2 is YYNGEE.

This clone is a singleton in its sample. CDR3 bases: TGTGCCAGCAGCCGGACTAGCGGGACGTCAGATACGCAGTATTTT. Translation gives CASSRTSGTSDTQYF. The V call is TRBV6-4, the J call TRBJ2-3; 12 bases agree with TRBD2. Trimming at V came to 6 bases and at J to 4 bases, leaving 5 bases not matched to a gene. CDR3 size: 15 residues. From germline, CDR1 is MRHNA and CDR2 SNTAGT.

The CDR3 coding sequence is TGTGCCAGCAGATTGGACAGGACGAATGAAAAACTGTTTTTT. It is translated as CASRLDRTNEKLFF. V and J are TRBV6-1 and TRBJ1-4; 7 bases map to TRBD1. V lost 6 bases and J lost 5; bases outside the gene matches: 6. The V gene's germline CDR1 is MNHNS and CDR2 SASEGT. This CDR3 comprises 14 residues.

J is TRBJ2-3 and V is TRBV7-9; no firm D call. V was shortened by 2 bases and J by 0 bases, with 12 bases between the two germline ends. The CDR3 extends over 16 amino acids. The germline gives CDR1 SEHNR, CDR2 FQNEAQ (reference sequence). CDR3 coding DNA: TGTGCCAGCAGCTTACTATCAGAGGTTAGCACAGATACGCAGTATTTT. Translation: CASSLLSEVSTDTQYF.

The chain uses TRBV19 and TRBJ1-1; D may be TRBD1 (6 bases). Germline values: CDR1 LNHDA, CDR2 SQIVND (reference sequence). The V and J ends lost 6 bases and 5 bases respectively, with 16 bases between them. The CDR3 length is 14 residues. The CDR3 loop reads CASRNRETRTEAFF. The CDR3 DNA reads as TGTGCCAGTAGGAACAGGGAGACAAGGACTGAAGCTTTCTTT.

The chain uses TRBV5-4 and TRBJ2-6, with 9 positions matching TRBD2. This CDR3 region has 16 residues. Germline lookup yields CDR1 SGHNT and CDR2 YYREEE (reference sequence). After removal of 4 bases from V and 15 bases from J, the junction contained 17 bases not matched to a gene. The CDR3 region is CASSPIAGASPSPLTF. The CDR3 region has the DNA TGTGCCAGCAGCCCCATAGCGGGAGCGTCCCCTTCACCCCTGACTTTC.